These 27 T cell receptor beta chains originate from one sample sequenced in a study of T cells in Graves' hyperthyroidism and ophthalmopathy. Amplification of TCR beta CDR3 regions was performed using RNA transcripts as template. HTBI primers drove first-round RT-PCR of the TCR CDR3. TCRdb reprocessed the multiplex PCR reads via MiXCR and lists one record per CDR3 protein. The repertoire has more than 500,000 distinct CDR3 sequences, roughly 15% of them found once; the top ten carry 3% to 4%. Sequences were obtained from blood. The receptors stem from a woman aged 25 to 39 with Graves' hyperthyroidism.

This CDR3 is CASSPVEYGYTF. For the CDR3, the DNA is TGTGCCAGCAGCCCAGTTGAATATGGCTACACCTTC. V and J are TRBV28 and TRBJ1-2; no reliable D call. In germline, CDR1 is MDHEN, CDR2 SYDVKM. V lost 6 bases and J lost 5, with 10 bases in between. CDR3 length equals 12 residues.

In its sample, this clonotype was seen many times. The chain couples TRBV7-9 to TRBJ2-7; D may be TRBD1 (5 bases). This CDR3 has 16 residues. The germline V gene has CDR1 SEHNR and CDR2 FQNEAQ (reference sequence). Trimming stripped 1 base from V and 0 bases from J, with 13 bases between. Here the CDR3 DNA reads TGTGCCAGCAGCTTAGAGGGGTCACCAAGCTCCTACGAGCAGTACTTC. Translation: CASSLEGSPSSYEQYF.

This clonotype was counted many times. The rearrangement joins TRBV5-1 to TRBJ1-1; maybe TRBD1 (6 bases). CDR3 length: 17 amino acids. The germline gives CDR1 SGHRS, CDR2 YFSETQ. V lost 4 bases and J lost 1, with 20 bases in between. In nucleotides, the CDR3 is TGCGCCAGCAGCCCCAGTTTGGGGGGCCCAGGGAACACTGAAGCTTTCTTT. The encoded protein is CASSPSLGGPGNTEAFF.

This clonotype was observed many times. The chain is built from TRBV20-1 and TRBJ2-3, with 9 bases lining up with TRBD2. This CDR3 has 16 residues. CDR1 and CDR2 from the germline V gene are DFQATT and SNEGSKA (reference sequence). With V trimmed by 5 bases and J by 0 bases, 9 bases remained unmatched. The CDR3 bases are TGCAGTGCTCCCCTAGCGGGAACCGCTAGCACAGATACGCAGTATTTT. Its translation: CSAPLAGTASTDTQYF.

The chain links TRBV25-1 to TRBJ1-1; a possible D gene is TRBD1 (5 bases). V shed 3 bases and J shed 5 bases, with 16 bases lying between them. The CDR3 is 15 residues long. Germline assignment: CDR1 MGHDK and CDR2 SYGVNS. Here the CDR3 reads CASSDISGYDTEAFF. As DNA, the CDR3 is TGTGCCAGCAGTGACATTTCAGGGTACGATACTGAAGCTTTCTTT. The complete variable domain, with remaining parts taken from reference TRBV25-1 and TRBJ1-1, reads EADIYQTPRYLVIGTGKKITLECSQTMGHDKMYWYQQDPGMELHLIHYSYGVNSTEKGDLSSESTVSRIRTEHFPLTLESARPSHTSQYLCASSDISGYDTEAFFGQGTRLTVV.

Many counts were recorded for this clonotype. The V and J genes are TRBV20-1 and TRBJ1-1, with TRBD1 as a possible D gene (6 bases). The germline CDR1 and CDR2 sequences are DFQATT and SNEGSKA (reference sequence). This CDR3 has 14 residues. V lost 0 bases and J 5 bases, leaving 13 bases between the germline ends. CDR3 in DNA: TGCAGTGCTAGAGATCGAAGGGGGAGTACTGAAGCTTTCTTT. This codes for CSARDRRGSTEAFF.

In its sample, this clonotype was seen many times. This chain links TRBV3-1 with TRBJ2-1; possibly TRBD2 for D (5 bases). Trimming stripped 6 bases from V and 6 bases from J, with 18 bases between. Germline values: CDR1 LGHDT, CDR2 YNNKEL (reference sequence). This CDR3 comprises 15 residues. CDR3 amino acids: CASSRLGGRGNEQFF. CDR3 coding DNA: TGTGCCAGCAGTCGTTTAGGCGGGCGAGGCAATGAGCAGTTCTTC.

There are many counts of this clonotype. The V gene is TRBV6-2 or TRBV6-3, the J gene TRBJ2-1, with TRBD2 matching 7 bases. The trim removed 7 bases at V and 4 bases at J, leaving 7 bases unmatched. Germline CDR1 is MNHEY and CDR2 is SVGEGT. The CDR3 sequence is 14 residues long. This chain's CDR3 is CASKLTSAYNEQFF. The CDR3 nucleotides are TGTGCCAGCAAGCTAACTAGCGCGTACAATGAGCAGTTCTTC.

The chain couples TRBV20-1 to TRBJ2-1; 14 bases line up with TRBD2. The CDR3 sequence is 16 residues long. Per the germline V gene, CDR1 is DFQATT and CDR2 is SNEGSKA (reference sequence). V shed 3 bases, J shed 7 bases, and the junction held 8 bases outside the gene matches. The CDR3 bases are TGCAGTGCTAGCAATGTGGGGACTAGCGGGAGTAATGAGCAGTTCTTC. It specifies CSASNVGTSGSNEQFF.

The CDR3 spells CSAISQGAYSNQPQHF. In nucleotides, the CDR3 is TGCAGTGCTATTTCGCAGGGGGCCTATAGCAATCAGCCCCAGCATTTT. The rearrangement links TRBV20-1 to TRBJ1-5; the match to TRBD1 covers 8 bases. Germline CDR1 reads DFQATT; CDR2 reads SNEGSKA (reference sequence). The J segment lost 0 bases and the V segment lost 4 bases, leaving 8 bases of the junction unmatched. The CDR3 sequence is 16 residues long.

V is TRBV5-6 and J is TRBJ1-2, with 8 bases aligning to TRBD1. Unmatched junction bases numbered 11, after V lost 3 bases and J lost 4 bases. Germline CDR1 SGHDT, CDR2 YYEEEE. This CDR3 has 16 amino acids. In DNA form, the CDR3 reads TGTGCCAGCAGCTACAATGACAGGGGTCTCATCTATGGCTACACCTTC. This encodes CASSYNDRGLIYGYTF. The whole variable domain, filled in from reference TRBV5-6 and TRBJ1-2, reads DAGVTQSPTHLIKTRGQQVTLRCSPKSGHDTVSWYQQALGQGPQFIFQYYEEEERQRGNFPDRFSGHQFPNYSSELNVNALLLGDSALYLCASSYNDRGLIYGYTFGSGTRLTVV.

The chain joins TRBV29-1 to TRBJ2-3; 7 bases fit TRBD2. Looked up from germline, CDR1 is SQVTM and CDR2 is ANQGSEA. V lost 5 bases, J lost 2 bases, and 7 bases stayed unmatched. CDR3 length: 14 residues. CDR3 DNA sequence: TGCAGCGTTCACGGGGAGGGTAACACAGATACGCAGTATTTT. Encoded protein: CSVHGEGNTDTQYF.

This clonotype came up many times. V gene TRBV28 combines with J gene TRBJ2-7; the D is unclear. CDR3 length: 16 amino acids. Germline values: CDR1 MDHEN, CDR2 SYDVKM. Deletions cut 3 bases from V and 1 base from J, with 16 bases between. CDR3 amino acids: CASSLISWGESYEQYF. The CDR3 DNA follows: TGTGCCAGCAGTTTGATCTCCTGGGGTGAATCCTACGAGCAGTACTTC.

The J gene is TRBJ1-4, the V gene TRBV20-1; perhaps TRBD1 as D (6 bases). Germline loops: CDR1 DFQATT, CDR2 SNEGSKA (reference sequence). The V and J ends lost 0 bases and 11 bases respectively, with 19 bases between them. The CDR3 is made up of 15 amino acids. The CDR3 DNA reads TGCAGTGCTAGAGATACAGGGTCTTATCCTTACAAACTGTTTTTT. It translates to CSARDTGSYPYKLFF.

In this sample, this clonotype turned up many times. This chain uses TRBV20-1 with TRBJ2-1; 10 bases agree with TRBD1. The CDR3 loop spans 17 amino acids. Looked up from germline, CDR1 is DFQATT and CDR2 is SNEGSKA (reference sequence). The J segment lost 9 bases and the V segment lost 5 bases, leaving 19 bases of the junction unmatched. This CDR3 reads CSAADRGFGLVKFEQFF. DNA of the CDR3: TGCAGTGCTGCGGACAGGGGGTTCGGACTAGTCAAGTTTGAGCAGTTCTTC.

This CDR3 is CASSLGQRSTYNEQFF. Here the CDR3 DNA reads TGTGCCAGCAGCTTAGGACAGCGGTCTACCTACAATGAGCAGTTCTTC. This chain connects TRBV7-9 to TRBJ2-1, with D perhaps assigned TRBD1 or TRBD2 (5 bases each). Trimming shortened V by 1 base and J by 2 bases, and 12 bases separated the two germline ends. Germline V gene lookup returns CDR1 SEHNR and CDR2 FQNEAQ (reference sequence). This CDR3 has 16 amino acids.

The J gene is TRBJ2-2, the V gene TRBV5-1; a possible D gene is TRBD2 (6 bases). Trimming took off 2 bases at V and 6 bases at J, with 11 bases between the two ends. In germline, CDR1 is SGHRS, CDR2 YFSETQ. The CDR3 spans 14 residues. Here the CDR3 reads CASSFWGDAGELFF. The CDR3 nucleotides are TGCGCCAGCAGCTTTTGGGGGGACGCCGGGGAGCTGTTTTTT.

The CDR3 DNA reads TGCAGCGTCTTTGGGACGTCGGCTGAAGCTTTCTTT. Its protein product is CSVFGTSAEAFF. This chain joins TRBV29-1 and TRBJ1-1; D might be TRBD1 (5 bases). Trimming left V 6 bases short and J 6 bases short, with 14 bases between. The CDR3 is made up of 12 amino acids. Looked up from germline, CDR1 is SQVTM and CDR2 is ANQGSEA.

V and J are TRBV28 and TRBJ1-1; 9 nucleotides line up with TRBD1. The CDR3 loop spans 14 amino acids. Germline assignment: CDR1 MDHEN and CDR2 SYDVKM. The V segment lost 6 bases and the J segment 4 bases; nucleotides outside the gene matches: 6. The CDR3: CASRLTGGTTEAFF. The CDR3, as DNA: TGTGCCAGCAGGCTCACAGGGGGCACCACTGAAGCTTTCTTT.

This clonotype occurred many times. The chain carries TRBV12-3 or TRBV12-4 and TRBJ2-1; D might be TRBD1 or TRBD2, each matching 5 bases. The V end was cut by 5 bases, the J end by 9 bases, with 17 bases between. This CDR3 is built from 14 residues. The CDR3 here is CASSASGRAIEQFF. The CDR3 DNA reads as TGTGCCAGCAGTGCTTCGGGACGGGCCATTGAGCAGTTCTTC.

The CDR3 coding sequence is TGTGCCAGCTCACCCGGGATAGACAGATACTATGGCTACACCTTC. Translating it yields CASSPGIDRYYGYTF. V gene TRBV18 combines with J gene TRBJ1-2, with D maybe TRBD1 (5 bases). This CDR3 region has 15 residues. Trimming stripped 3 bases from V and 3 bases from J, with 14 bases between. Looked up from germline, CDR1 is KGHSH and CDR2 is LQKENI. The full variable domain, completed using reference TRBV18 and TRBJ1-2, is NAGVMQNPRHLVRRRGQEARLRCSPMKGHSHVYWYRQLPEEGLKFMVYLQKENIIDESGMPKERFSAEFPKEGPSILRIQQVVRGDSAAYFCASSPGIDRYYGYTFGSGTRLTVV.

CDR3 amino acids: CATNTLAGVTDTQYF. For the CDR3, the DNA is TGTGCCACCAACACTCTAGCGGGAGTCACAGATACGCAGTATTTT. The chain has TRBV28 and TRBJ2-3; 10 positions match TRBD2. Germline V gene sequence: CDR1 MDHEN, CDR2 SYDVKM. This CDR3 contains 15 residues. The trim removed 10 bases at V and 2 bases at J, leaving 9 bases unmatched.

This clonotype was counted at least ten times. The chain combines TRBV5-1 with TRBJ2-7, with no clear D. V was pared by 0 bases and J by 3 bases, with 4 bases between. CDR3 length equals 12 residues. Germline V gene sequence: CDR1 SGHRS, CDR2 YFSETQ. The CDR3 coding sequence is TGCGCCAGCAGCTTGGGAGACTACGAGCAGTACTTC. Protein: CASSLGDYEQYF.

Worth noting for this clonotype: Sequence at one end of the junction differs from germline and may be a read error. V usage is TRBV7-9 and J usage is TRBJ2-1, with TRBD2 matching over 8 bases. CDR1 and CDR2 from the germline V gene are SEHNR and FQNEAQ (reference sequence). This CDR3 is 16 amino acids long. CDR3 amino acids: CASSPPAGVAYNERFF. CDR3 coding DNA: TGTGCCAGCAGCCCCCCAGCGGGAGTGGCCTACAATGAGCGGTTCTTC.

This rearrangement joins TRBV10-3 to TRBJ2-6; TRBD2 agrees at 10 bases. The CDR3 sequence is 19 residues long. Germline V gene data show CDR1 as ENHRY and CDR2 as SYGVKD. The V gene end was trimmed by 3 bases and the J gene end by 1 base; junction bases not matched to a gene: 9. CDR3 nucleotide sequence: TGTGCCATCAGTGATTTGGTGAATAGCGGGGGGTCTGGGGCCAACGTCCTGACTTTC. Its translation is CAISDLVNSGGSGANVLTF.

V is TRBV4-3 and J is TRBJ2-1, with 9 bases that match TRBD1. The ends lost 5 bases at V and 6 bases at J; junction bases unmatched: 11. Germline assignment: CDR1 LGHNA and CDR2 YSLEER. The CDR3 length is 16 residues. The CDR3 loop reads CASSFRPGQGINEQFF. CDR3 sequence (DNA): TGCGCCAGCAGCTTCCGGCCGGGACAGGGTATCAATGAGCAGTTCTTC.

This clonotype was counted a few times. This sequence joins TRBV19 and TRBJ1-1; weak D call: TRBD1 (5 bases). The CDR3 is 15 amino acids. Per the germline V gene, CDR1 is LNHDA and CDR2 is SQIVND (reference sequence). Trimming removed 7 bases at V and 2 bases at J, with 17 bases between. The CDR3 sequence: CASTTEGRRNTEAFF. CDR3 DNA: TGTGCCAGTACAACCGAGGGACGGAGAAACACTGAAGCTTTCTTT.